This TCR beta chain was identified in a study of CD8 T cells in Susac syndrome. This CDR3 has 15 residues. CDR1 MNHEY and CDR2 SVGEGT come from the germline V gene. V dropped 6 bases and J dropped 6; count of bases not matched to a gene: 9. Reverse transcription of roughly 0.5 to 1 ug RNA used random hexamers. One entry per CDR3 protein, called by TCRdb with MiXCR from the immunoSEQ multiplex PCR reads. The table shows some 170,000 distinct CDR3 sequences, with over 85% occurring only once. Whole-study findings and limits: It was acknowledged by the study that relatively few individuals were included in its TCR sequencing and HLA analysis.

TCR beta sequencing was performed on blood CD8+ and CD4+ T cells. TEMRA cells were FACS-enriched, and CD8+ and CD4+ T cells were isolated negatively. In regard to this clonotype: Its antigen is currently unknown.

The receptor's source is a human donor in good health. The sequenced material came from CD4+ T cells from PBMCs. The chain links TRBV6-2 or TRBV6-3 to TRBJ2-1, with 9 bases aligning to TRBD1. The CDR3 here is CASRPGTGIVNEQFF. The DNA of the CDR3 is TGTGCCAGCAGGCCCGGGACAGGGATTGTCAATGAGCAGTTCTTC.